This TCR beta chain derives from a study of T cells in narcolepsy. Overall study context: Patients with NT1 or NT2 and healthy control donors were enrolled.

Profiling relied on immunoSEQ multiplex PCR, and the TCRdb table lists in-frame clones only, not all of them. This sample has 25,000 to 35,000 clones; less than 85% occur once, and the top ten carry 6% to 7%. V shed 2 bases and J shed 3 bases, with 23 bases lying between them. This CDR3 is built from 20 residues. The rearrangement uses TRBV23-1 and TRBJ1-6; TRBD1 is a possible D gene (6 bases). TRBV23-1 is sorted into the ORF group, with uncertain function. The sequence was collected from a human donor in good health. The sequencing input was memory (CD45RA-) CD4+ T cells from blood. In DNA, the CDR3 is TGCGCCAGCAGTCAAAAGGACAGTCTCACCTTGATTCTCTATAATTCACCCCTCCACTTT. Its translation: CASSQKDSLTLILYNSPLHF.